A single sample gave rise to the 32 T cell receptor beta chains below, sequenced in a study of cytotoxic CD8 clonotypes in ibrutinib-treated CLL. Profiling relied on immunoSEQ multiplex PCR, and the TCRdb table lists in-frame clones only, not all of them. The sample has 200,000 to 250,000 clones, more than 65% seen once; the top ten hold over 5.5%. The sequencing here drew on PBMCs, taken after 12 months of ibrutinib treatment. These receptors were taken from a human donor with chronic lymphocytic leukemia.

The chain joins TRBV29-1 to TRBJ1-1, with a possible D match to TRBD1 (5 bases). Looked up from germline, CDR1 is SQVTM and CDR2 is ANQGSEA. The V and J ends lost 4 bases and 11 bases respectively, with 23 bases between them. The length of the CDR3 is 14 residues. The CDR3 spells CSVVGRWQDRIAFF. The CDR3 DNA is TGCAGCGTTGTGGGGCGGTGGCAGGATCGGATCGCTTTCTTT.

The V call is TRBV15, the J call TRBJ2-7, with a tentative D call TRBD1 (5 bases). Germline lookup yields CDR1 LNHNV and CDR2 YYDKDF (reference sequence). The CDR3 sequence is 16 residues long. V lost 1 base to trimming and J lost 4 bases, with 17 bases between them. The DNA for the CDR3 is TGTGCCACCAGCAGAGTAGCCACCAGTGGGGCGTACGAGCAGTACTTC. It encodes CATSRVATSGAYEQYF.

V and J are TRBV18 and TRBJ2-5; D unclear. V gave up 3 bases and J gave up 3 bases, with 5 bases separating them. Germline values: CDR1 KGHSH, CDR2 LQKENI. This CDR3 comprises 12 residues. The CDR3 is CASSPSKETQYF. CDR3 DNA sequence: TGTGCCAGCTCACCGTCCAAAGAGACCCAGTACTTC.

The chain combines TRBV7-3 with TRBJ2-7, with D hard to call. The CDR3 contains 13 residues. V shed 2 bases and J shed 6 bases, with 11 bases lying between them. Germline assignment: CDR1 SGHTA and CDR2 FQGTGA. CDR3 nucleotides: TGTGCCAGCAGCTTAGATAGGCGCTCCGAGCAGTACTTC. Encoded protein: CASSLDRRSEQYF.

As for this clone: The junction departs from germline at one end; a sequencing error may be responsible. The chain couples TRBV14 to TRBJ2-2; D unclear. This CDR3 is 18 amino acids long. The germline CDR1 and CDR2 sequences are SGHDN and FVKESK. CDR3 nucleotides: TGTGCCAGCAGTCAAGAGCGAAGGCTGACTCCGAACACCGGGGAGCTGTTTTTT. Translated: CASSQERRLTPNTGELFF.

The CDR3 loop is CSAGDDRKNQPQHF. The CDR3 DNA is TGCAGCGCCGGGGACGACAGAAAGAATCAGCCCCAGCATTTT. The genes are TRBV29-1 and TRBJ1-5, with D maybe TRBD1 (5 bases). The CDR3 is made up of 14 amino acids. Trimming took off 7 bases at V and 4 bases at J, with 17 bases between the two ends. Per the germline V gene, CDR1 is SQVTM and CDR2 is ANQGSEA.

This chain uses TRBV19 with TRBJ2-7, with D possibly TRBD2 on 5 matching bases. Trimming shortened V by 5 bases and J by 2 bases, and 13 bases separated the two germline ends. This CDR3 comprises 14 residues. The germline CDR1 and CDR2 sequences are LNHDA and SQIVND (reference sequence). CDR3 region: CASSRAELPYEQYF. The DNA of the CDR3 is TGTGCCAGTAGTCGAGCGGAACTACCCTACGAGCAGTACTTC.

This clone was detected only a few times. The chain is built from TRBV12-2 and TRBJ1-5. TRBV12-2 is a listed pseudogene. This CDR3 region has 16 residues. The CDR3 coding sequence is TGTGCAAGTCGCTTGGACCCCGGGGATAGCAATCAGCCCCAGCATTTT. Translating it yields CASRLDPGDSNQPQHF.

The rearrangement uses TRBV9 and TRBJ2-3, with a weak D call TRBD2 (5 bases). The V end was cut by 0 bases, the J end by 0 bases, with 8 bases between. Germline-derived CDR1 and CDR2 are SGDLS and YYNGEE. This CDR3 has 15 residues. CDR3 sequence (DNA): TGTGCCAGCAGCGTAGACTCGGGAAGCACAGATACGCAGTATTTT. Protein sequence: CASSVDSGSTDTQYF.

This chain joins TRBV18 and TRBJ2-1; no clear D. Per the germline V gene, CDR1 is KGHSH and CDR2 is LQKENI. The CDR3 loop spans 14 amino acids. V dropped 0 bases and J dropped 4 bases, with 7 bases sitting between them. The CDR3 DNA reads as TGTGCCAGCTCACCACCTGTCAGATACAATGAGCAGTTCTTC. Amino acids: CASSPPVRYNEQFF.

The V call is TRBV5-1, the J call TRBJ2-2; D might be TRBD2 (6 bases). The CDR3 is made up of 17 amino acids. V lost 1 base and J lost 2, with 15 bases in between. From germline, CDR1 is SGHRS and CDR2 YFSETQ. CDR3 protein: CASSLMWTTNNTGELFF. CDR3 nucleotide sequence: TGCGCCAGCAGCTTGATGTGGACTACTAATAACACCGGGGAGCTGTTTTTT.

This chain joins TRBV10-3 and TRBJ1-1; D gene uncertain. There are 13 residues in the CDR3. V was cut by 3 bases and J by 7 bases, with 12 bases left in between. Germline CDR1 and CDR2: ENHRY and SYGVKD. CDR3 amino acids: CAISDFVAREAFF. The CDR3 DNA is TGTGCCATCAGTGATTTCGTGGCCCGTGAAGCTTTCTTT.

This clone was picked up one time. V usage is TRBV19 and J usage is TRBJ1-2; a weak D match, TRBD1 (5 bases). V lost 7 bases and J lost 4, with 19 bases in between. The length of the CDR3 is 15 residues. Germline assignment: CDR1 LNHDA and CDR2 SQIVND (reference sequence). CDR3 DNA: TGTGCCAGTATTCGGCGCACCGGGACGGCCTATGGCTACACCTTC. Translating gives CASIRRTGTAYGYTF.

This chain joins TRBV30 and TRBJ1-4; D perhaps matches TRBD1 (6 bases). The CDR3 has 13 amino acids. Germline CDR1 GTSNPN, CDR2 SVGIG (reference sequence). V was clipped by 1 base and J by 10 bases, with 13 bases between them. In DNA, the CDR3 is TGTGCCTGGAGTGCGTCAGGGGCTGGAAAACTGTTTTTT. The encoded protein is CAWSASGAGKLFF.

The chain combines TRBV5-6 with TRBJ1-2; maybe TRBD1 (5 bases). This CDR3 spans 13 amino acids. V was trimmed by 6 bases and J by 8 bases, leaving 17 bases between them. Germline V gene data show CDR1 as SGHDT and CDR2 as YYEEEE. The CDR3 nucleotides are TGTGCCAGCAAGGCGGGAGGGACGGAGGGCTACACCTTC. Its translation: CASKAGGTEGYTF. The full variable domain, rest sourced from reference TRBV5-6 and TRBJ1-2, is DAGVTQSPTHLIKTRGQQVTLRCSPKSGHDTVSWYQQALGQGPQFIFQYYEEEERQRGNFPDRFSGHQFPNYSSELNVNALLLGDSALYLCASKAGGTEGYTFGSGTRLTVV.

The chain joins TRBV7-2 to TRBJ2-1; 9 bases align to TRBD2. Germline CDR1 and CDR2: SGHTA and FQGNSA. J lost 14 bases, V lost 2 bases, and 10 bases had no gene match. CDR3 size: 14 residues. The chain's CDR3 is CASSLLSGRPTEFF. The CDR3 nucleotides are TGTGCCAGCAGCTTATTAAGCGGGAGGCCAACGGAGTTCTTC.

This chain uses TRBV30 with TRBJ1-5; no clear D. Germline-derived CDR1 and CDR2 are GTSNPN and SVGIG (reference sequence). The CDR3 sequence is 13 residues long. Trimming removed 5 bases from V and 4 bases from J, with 12 bases in between. CDR3 DNA sequence: TGTGCCTGGGCTCGGGCAGATAATCAGCCCCAGCATTTT. It specifies CAWARADNQPQHF.

The chain combines TRBV6-5 with TRBJ2-7, with TRBD1 identical over 9 bases. Germline V gene sequence: CDR1 MNHEY, CDR2 SVGAGI. J gave up 0 bases and V 0 bases, and 3 bases lay outside the gene matches. CDR3 size: 16 residues. The CDR3 sequence: CASSYSGTGSSYEQYF. The CDR3 DNA is TGTGCCAGCAGTTACTCAGGGACAGGGAGCTCCTACGAGCAGTACTTC.

The chain recombines TRBV23-1 with TRBJ1-2; 8 bases fit TRBD1. TRBV23-1 is flagged as an ORF with uncertain function. CDR3 size: 16 residues. V lost 3 bases, J lost 8 bases, and 14 bases stayed unmatched. The CDR3 DNA reads TGCGCCAGCAGTCAGCCCCCATTACAGGGGGGTTGGGGCTACACCTTC. Translating gives CASSQPPLQGGWGYTF.

CDR3 sequence reads: CASSPGLAGGSYEQYF. Written as DNA, the CDR3 is TGTGCCAGCAGCCCCGGACTAGCGGGAGGCTCCTACGAGCAGTACTTC. J is TRBJ2-7 and V is TRBV7-9, with 14 bases aligning to TRBD2. Germline CDR1 SEHNR, CDR2 FQNEAQ (reference sequence). CDR3 length equals 16 residues. Trimming cost V 5 bases and J 0 bases; bases outside gene matches: 3. Full variable domain (outside the CDR3, taken from reference TRBV7-9 and TRBJ2-7): DTGVSQNPRHKITKRGQNVTFRCDPISEHNRLYWYRQTLGQGPEFLTYFQNEAQLEKSRLLSDRFSAERPKGSFSTLEIQRTEQGDSAMYLCASSPGLAGGSYEQYFGPGTRLTVT.

The chain combines TRBV25-1 with TRBJ2-3, with 7 bases matching TRBD2. The ends lost 1 base at V and 2 bases at J; junction bases unmatched: 3. The germline CDR1 and CDR2 sequences are MGHDK and SYGVNS. The CDR3 is made up of 15 amino acids. The CDR3 reads CASSELGGTTDTQYF. The CDR3 DNA reads as TGTGCCAGCAGTGAATTGGGGGGGACCACAGATACGCAGTATTTT.

The chain has TRBV7-2 and TRBJ2-4; 14 bases agree with TRBD2. This CDR3 spans 21 amino acids. J lost 1 base, V lost 0 bases, and 11 bases had no gene match. Per germline, CDR1 SGHTA and CDR2 FQGNSA. The CDR3: CASSLAPSGLAGERAKNIQYF. DNA of the CDR3: TGTGCCAGCAGCTTAGCCCCCTCGGGACTAGCGGGAGAGAGGGCCAAAAACATTCAGTACTTC.

The V call is TRBV19, the J call TRBJ2-1; a possible D gene is TRBD2 (5 bases). This CDR3 contains 13 residues. Trimming cost V 3 bases and J 5 bases, with 8 bases left between them. CDR1 LNHDA and CDR2 SQIVND come from the germline V gene (reference sequence). The CDR3 coding sequence is TGTGCCAGTAGTATCCTACTAGACAATGAGCAGTTCTTC. This translates into CASSILLDNEQFF.

This clone appeared a few times. The V gene is TRBV19, the J gene TRBJ2-3, with 9 bases matching TRBD2. The CDR3 loop spans 15 amino acids. Germline lookup yields CDR1 LNHDA and CDR2 SQIVND (reference sequence). J was trimmed by 9 bases and V by 1 base; bases with no gene match: 8. Written as DNA, the CDR3 is TGTGCCAGTAGTATAGGTGGTAGCGGGAGCCAGACGCAGTATTTT. Its protein product is CASSIGGSGSQTQYF.

V is TRBV28 and J is TRBJ2-4; 7 bases align to TRBD1. This CDR3 comprises 14 residues. Germline V gives CDR1 MDHEN, CDR2 SYDVKM. After removal of 6 bases from V and 3 bases from J, the junction contained 5 bases not matched to a gene. CDR3 in amino acids: CASSPGQLKNIQYF. Here the CDR3 DNA reads TGTGCCAGCAGCCCGGGACAGCTCAAAAACATTCAGTACTTC. The whole variable domain, remainder taken from reference TRBV28 and TRBJ2-4, is DVKVTQSSRYLVKRTGEKVFLECVQDMDHENMFWYRQDPGLGLRLIYFSYDVKMKEKGDIPEGYSVSREKKERFSLILESASTNQTSMYLCASSPGQLKNIQYFGAGTRLSVL.

V gene TRBV6-1 combines with J gene TRBJ1-5; a weak D match, TRBD1 (5 bases). The germline V and J ends were trimmed by 2 bases and 0 bases, with 11 bases remaining between them. Germline assignment: CDR1 MNHNS and CDR2 SASEGT. The CDR3 contains 16 residues. The CDR3 DNA follows: TGTGCCAGCAGTGAACGCCTGACAGCTAGCAATCAGCCCCAGCATTTT. This codes for CASSERLTASNQPQHF.

This clone came up a few times. This chain joins TRBV23-1 and TRBJ2-3, with D unresolved. TRBV23-1 is sorted into the ORF group, with uncertain function. The CDR3 spans 15 residues. Trimming took 4 bases from V and 0 from J, leaving 11 bases between them. CDR3 loop: CASSRKRVSTDTQYF. The CDR3, as DNA: TGCGCCAGCAGTCGAAAAAGGGTGAGCACAGATACGCAGTATTTT.

The chain uses TRBV29-1 and TRBJ2-3; 9 nucleotides line up with TRBD1. The CDR3 sequence is 13 residues long. Germline V CDR1 and CDR2: SQVTM, ANQGSEA. V was clipped by 6 bases and J by 10 bases; unmatched bases: 11. CDR3 DNA sequence: TGCAGCGTAAGTCCCGGGACAGGGTTCGCGCAGTATTTT. It encodes CSVSPGTGFAQYF.

This chain connects TRBV4-1 to TRBJ1-2; TRBD1 matches at 8 bases. The trim removed 4 bases at V and 6 bases at J, leaving 13 bases unmatched. The CDR3 contains 16 residues. From germline, CDR1 is MGHRA and CDR2 YSYEKL. The CDR3 nucleotides read TGCGCCAGCAGCCCCCGGGACAGGTATGAAGTGCATGGCTACACCTTC. Its translation is CASSPRDRYEVHGYTF.

This rearrangement joins TRBV29-1 to TRBJ1-2; D unresolved. The length of the CDR3 is 13 residues. V was shortened by 8 bases and J by 4 bases, with 17 bases between the two germline ends. Germline V gene data show CDR1 as SQVTM and CDR2 as ANQGSEA. As DNA, the CDR3 is TGCAGCTCTTGGGTTGACGGAGCCTATGGCTACACCTTC. Translating gives CSSWVDGAYGYTF.

J is TRBJ2-7 and V is TRBV5-6; possibly TRBD1 for D (5 bases). The germline V gene encodes CDR1 SGHDT and CDR2 YYEEEE. V was trimmed by 5 bases and J by 0 bases, leaving 12 bases between them. The CDR3 sequence is 14 residues long. DNA for the CDR3: TGTGCCAGCAGTAGACAGACCAACTCCTACGAGCAGTACTTC. Its protein is CASSRQTNSYEQYF.

The J gene is TRBJ2-2, the V gene TRBV27; TRBD2 matches 9 bases. The J segment lost 4 bases and the V segment lost 3 bases, leaving 3 bases of the junction unmatched. The CDR3 sequence is 15 residues long. Germline loops: CDR1 MNHEY, CDR2 SMNVEV (reference sequence). CDR3 nucleotide sequence: TGTGCCAGCAGTTTCCCAGCGGGGGGCACCGGGGAGCTGTTTTTT. This sequence encodes CASSFPAGGTGELFF.